The T cell receptor beta chain under discussion was sequenced for a study of shared clonotypes between healthy human individuals. As for this clone: Its antigen is undetermined.

Trimming pared 2 bases from V and 1 base from J, leaving 5 bases between. CDR1 and CDR2 from the germline V gene are SEHNR and FQNEAQ (reference sequence). This CDR3 has 14 amino acids. The assay was carried out at the deep level. TCRdb's table, derived via immunoSEQ multiplex PCR, lists solely in-frame clones and lacks some. This table has approximately 980,000 clones, approximately 80% appearing once. General study findings and limits: Larger estimated richness was generally recorded for naive subsets relative to memory subsets. A reduction in generation probabilities was seen for non-shared clonotypes relative to those shared by all four donors.

The chain carries TRBV7-9 and TRBJ2-2; D call uncertain. The sequenced material came from memory CD4+ T cells sorted from blood. Subset defined: CD45RA-negative fraction. This clonotype originated in a man younger than 30 in good health. The CDR3 DNA sequence: TGTGCCAGCAGCTTAACGGTGAACACCGGGGAGCTGTTTTTT. It specifies CASSLTVNTGELFF.